This note documents a single T cell receptor beta chain sequence. This receptor's antigen is unknown. The record has no base qualities; no much larger clone is one base away. In total, about 650 healthy bone marrow donors made up the cohort. Cohort members were all nominally healthy when sampled, although unrecorded immune exposures were likely present. The donor tested CMV seropositive, placing the donor among the 290 or so seropositive members of the cohort. A peripheral blood sample was provided by each donor, and peripheral blood mononuclear cells were used for TCR beta sequencing. The Qiagen DNeasy Blood Extraction Kit was used to extract genomic DNA from the blood cell samples. The sample comes from a study of cytomegalovirus exposure and HLA in healthy donors listed by TCRdb under 2017. A note on the overall study: An earlier analysis of several hundred of the donors reported roughly 300 Gb of sequence data and 100 million to 140 million unique TCR beta sequences from approximately 180 million T cells. All discovery cohort repertoires had been generated using a single sequencing platform. Roughly 320 gigabases of sequencing data and around 80 million unique TCR sequences made up an early release that covered roughly 670 HLA-typed donors. In the later analysis, no new phenotypic data were used to find candidate immune exposures; instead, reliance was placed on TCR beta sequences and their occurrence across donors. The study was designed to test whether signatures of past pathogen exposure could be identified by cataloging public T cell receptors. The genetic ancestry cluster associated with self-reported Caucasian donors included 81% of the 300 to 450 genotyped donors. Genome-wide SNP genotypes for about 55% of the roughly 670 donors were used in a later genetic analysis, which treated that subset as a discovery cohort. A separate validation cohort of about 110 different subjects was used in addition to the roughly 670-subject first cohort. To decide whether each TCR beta V gene segment behaved as functional or pseudogenic, an earlier analysis of some 600 of the donors relied on high-throughput TCR beta sequencing. Among almost 400 genotyped donors of the cohort, an average of about 240,000 unique TCR beta nucleotide sequences were sequenced per donor, roughly 18% of them non-productive. HLA typing included class I and class II loci at four-digit resolution. Donor age, sex, ethnicity and CMV serostatus were compiled alongside the repertoire data. The number of donors typed differed by locus, with about 629-640 for A, B, C, DRB1 and DQB1, roughly 550 for DQA1, 600 to 610 for DPA1, and over 400 for DPB1. A later analysis re-examined previously published TCR beta repertoires from 600 to 700 donors and added high-resolution HLA genotyping to investigate patterns of TCR occurrence. Using immunosequencing, the study profiled T cell repertoires from about 610 subjects and related those repertoires to cytomegalovirus serostatus. High-throughput TCR immunosequencing, statistical association of individual TCRs with disease status, and machine learning were combined to predict cytomegalovirus infection status. Because of strong linkage in the cohort, 4 to 6 DR-DQ haplotypes were treated as single units for association and clustering. On the study overall, not on this receptor specifically: In a later analysis, 16,951 TCR beta sequences were associated with specific HLA alleles at a false discovery rate of 0.05. A cluster of highly shared sequence variants was judged likely to be a technical artifact of the sequencing pipeline. HLA typing was unavailable for some donors at each locus, so association tests used only the typed subset. An earlier analysis of approximately 590 of the donors showed that most TCR beta V segments appeared in productive rearrangements either about 90% or about 30% of the time, which broadly matched IMGT annotations. Some IMGT-functional V segments, including TRBV6-2 and TRBV6-3, could not be distinguished by the 87-base-pair reads and were therefore excluded. In a later analysis, several top co-occurrence clusters were reported to appear linked to parvovirus B19, influenza, CMV and Epstein-Barr virus. Cytomegalovirus status was reported to be diagnosed by the classifier with high specificity and sensitivity in both the original and validation cohorts. Correlated functional status among segregating V segments might be attributable to linkage disequilibrium, but an unknown experimental factor could not be ruled out. The only immune exposure information available for the cohort was CMV serostatus. This cohort had only TCR beta chains sequenced, and the lack of alpha or paired-chain data limited which features could be detected. The study listed 150 to 200 TCR beta chains as associated with cytomegalovirus. According to a later genetic analysis, donors in an Asian-associated ancestry cluster had fewer N-insertions in productive TCRs than the roughly 670-donor mean. In a later analysis, HLA-associated TCR beta chains showed more clonal expansion and lower generation probabilities than non-associated chains that were equally common. The authors suggested that the approach could potentially be extended to other disease states and immunological phenotypes. A few of the identified cytomegalovirus-associated TCR beta chains were confirmed in vitro to be specific for cytomegalovirus antigens. A later analysis found that TCR association rates varied across HLA loci, with DRB1 alleles showing the most associated TCRs and HLA-C alleles the fewest. A later analysis found that most CMV-associated TCR beta chains appeared HLA-restricted, with HLA associations seemingly driven largely by CMV exposure. Presence/absence analyses assumed roughly uniform sequencing depth across donors, an assumption that may not hold. Seventeen rarely observed V segments, including chromosome 9 orphons, were excluded from the earlier analysis of almost 600 of the donors because counts were too low. Assigning TCR associations to individual alleles was difficult when HLA alleles, especially DR and DQ, strongly co-occurred. A further reported finding was that TCR beta sequences accurately predicted the HLA-A and HLA-B alleles for most subjects in the first cohort. In a later genetic analysis, a missense DCLRE1C variant was associated with V-gene and J-gene trimming of TCR beta chains, and the association was replicated in an independent cohort. While some public TCRs were present in many individuals, most TCR sequences turned up only very rarely across donors.

Library preparation used the immunoSEQ multiplex PCR assay. For the multiplex PCR, a mixture combining 60 forward primers for TCR Vbeta segments and 13 reverse primers for TCR Jbeta segments was used. Amplification of the CDR3 region of rearranged TCR beta genes was performed with a multiplex PCR assay on genomic DNA. Amplified TCR beta libraries were sequenced as 87-base-pair reads on the Illumina HiSeq System. As for how the authors treated the data: A later analysis tallied 75 million to 95 million unique TCR beta chains across the 666 repertoires, and about 10 million of those chains were shared by two or more donors. A nearest-neighbor algorithm error-corrected the raw reads and collapsed the reads into unique sequences, merging closely related sequences to remove PCR and sequencing errors. V, D and J gene segments were assigned by aligning CDR3 sequences to IMGT reference sequences. For a sequence to be retained, at least a six-nucleotide match to both a V gene segment and a J gene segment was required. A rearrangement counted as productive if the CDR3 had no stop codons and remained in frame with V and J, and every other rearrangement counted as non-productive. CDR3 was defined according to IMGT convention as the region running from the second conserved V-encoded cysteine to the conserved J-encoded phenylalanine. Sequences without an unambiguous match to a single V gene segment were excluded from the earlier analysis of approximately 560 of the donors. In an earlier analysis of 450 to 700 of the donors, V segments were called functional above 56.7% productive rearrangements and were called segregating when the between-donor standard deviation exceeded 5%. A statistical classification framework was developed to diagnose cytomegalovirus status using the catalog of TCR beta chain sequences. A later analysis assigned V and J genes by comparing TCR nucleotide sequences with IMGT/GENE-DB human TR gene sequences. Using the TCRdist pipeline, a later analysis assigned CDR3 sequences along with most-parsimonious VDJ recombination scenarios. In a later analysis, each TCR beta chain was defined by its CDR3 amino acid sequence together with its V-gene family, and reads without a unique V-gene family were excluded. As a way to deal with suspected cross-contamination and a sequencing artifact, a later analysis dropped 450 to 600 nucleotide sequences that were highly shared and had low generation probability. For each public chain, a later analysis derived a clonal expansion index from normalized ranks of inferred template counts within each repertoire. In a later analysis, generation probabilities were computed with a VDJ recombination model fitted to out-of-frame rearrangements, and the resulting probabilities were checked against IGoR. Hypergeometric tests were used in a later analysis to score TCR-TCR, TCR-HLA and TCR-CMV co-occurrence, with a repertoire-size bias correction applied to the TCR pairs. To estimate false discovery rates, a later analysis permuted the HLA or CMV assignments 20 times. In a later analysis, co-occurring TCRs were grouped using DBSCAN, and TCRdist sequence similarity was added for clustering within HLA-allele-positive subsets. Repertoires with fewer than 30,000 or more than 120,000 public chains were left out of co-occurrence clustering, as were a handful of repertoires with anomalous nucleotide sharing. TCRdb holds this immuneACCESS table with in-frame rearrangements only. Some clones are missing; in checked studies, unresolved V genes explain under half, and the rest has no known cause. V and J calls and clone size follow that table, whereas D and trimming were derived from the DNA. This sample lists about 160,000 clones; around 76% were detected once. The ten largest clones add up to approximately 1.4% of the sample.

Including cysteine and phenylalanine, the CDR3 has 13 amino acids. The read is trimmed to its CDR3 DNA, 39 bases read in frame from base 1. For CDR1 and CDR2, the germline V gene (reference sequence) lists GTSNPN and SVGIG. V is trimmed back by 4 bases and J by 7 bases, and the junction contains 8 bases that no gene match accounts for. The V gene is TRBV30 and the J gene is TRBJ2-7, with 9 bases matching TRBD1. The TCR originated in a girl aged 10 to 17 in good health and CMV-seropositive. Sequenced: PBMCs. The CDR3 region has the sequence CAWKGQGLEEQYF. The DNA sequence is given as TGTGCCTGGAAGGGACAGGGCCTGGAGGAGCAGTACTTC.